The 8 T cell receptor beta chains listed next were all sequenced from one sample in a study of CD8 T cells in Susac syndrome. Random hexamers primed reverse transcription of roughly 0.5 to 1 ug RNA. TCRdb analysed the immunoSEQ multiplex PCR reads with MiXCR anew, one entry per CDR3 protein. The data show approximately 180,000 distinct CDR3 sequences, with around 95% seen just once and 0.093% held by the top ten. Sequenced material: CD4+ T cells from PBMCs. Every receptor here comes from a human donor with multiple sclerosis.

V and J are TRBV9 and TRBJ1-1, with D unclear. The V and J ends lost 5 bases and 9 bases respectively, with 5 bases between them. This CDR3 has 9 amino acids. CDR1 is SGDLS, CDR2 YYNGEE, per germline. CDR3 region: CASRGKAFF. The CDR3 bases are TGTGCCAGCAGGGGGAAAGCTTTCTTT.

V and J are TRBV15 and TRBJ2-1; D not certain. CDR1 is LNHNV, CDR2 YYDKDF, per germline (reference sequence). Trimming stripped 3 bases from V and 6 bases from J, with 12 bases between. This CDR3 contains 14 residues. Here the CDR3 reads CATSRVRTSNEQFF. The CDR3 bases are TGTGCCACCAGCAGGGTCCGGACCAGCAATGAGCAGTTCTTC.

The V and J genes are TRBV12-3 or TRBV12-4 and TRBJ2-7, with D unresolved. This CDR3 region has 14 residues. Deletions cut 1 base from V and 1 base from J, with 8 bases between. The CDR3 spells CASSLGSNSYEQYF. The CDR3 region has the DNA TGTGCCAGCAGTTTAGGCAGCAATTCCTACGAGCAGTACTTC.

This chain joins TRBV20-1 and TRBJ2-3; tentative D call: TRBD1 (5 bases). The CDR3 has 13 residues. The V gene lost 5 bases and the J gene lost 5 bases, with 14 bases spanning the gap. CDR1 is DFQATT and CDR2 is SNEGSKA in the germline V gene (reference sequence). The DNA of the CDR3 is TGCAGTGCTCGCCTACCAGGGCTAGATACGCAGTATTTT. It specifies CSARLPGLDTQYF.

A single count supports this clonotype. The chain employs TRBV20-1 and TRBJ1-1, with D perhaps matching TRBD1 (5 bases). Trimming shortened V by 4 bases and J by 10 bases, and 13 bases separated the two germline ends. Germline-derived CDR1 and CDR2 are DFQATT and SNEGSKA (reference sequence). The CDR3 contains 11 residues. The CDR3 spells CSAKMGRSAFF. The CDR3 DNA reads TGCAGTGCTAAAATGGGACGATCAGCTTTCTTT.

The CDR3 loop is CASSHRDREWETQYF. The DNA of the CDR3 is TGTGCCAGCAGCCACCGGGACAGGGAATGGGAGACCCAGTACTTC. V and J are TRBV5-4 and TRBJ2-5; 9 bases match TRBD1. The germline gives CDR1 SGHNT, CDR2 YYREEE (reference sequence). The CDR3 has 15 residues. V shed 4 bases and J 5 bases; nucleotides not matched to a gene: 9. Filled out from reference TRBV5-4 and TRBJ2-5, the complete variable domain reads ETGVTQSPTHLIKTRGQQVTLRCSSQSGHNTVSWYQQALGQGPQFIFQYYREEENGRGNFPPRFSGLQFPNYSSELNVNALELDDSALYLCASSHRDREWETQYFGPGTRLLVL.

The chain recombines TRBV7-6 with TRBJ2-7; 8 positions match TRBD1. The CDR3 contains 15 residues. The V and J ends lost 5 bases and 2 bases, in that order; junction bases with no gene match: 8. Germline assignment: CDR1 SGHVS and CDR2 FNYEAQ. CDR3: CASSPGTGGPYEQYF. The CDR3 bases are TGTGCCAGCAGCCCCGGAACAGGGGGTCCCTACGAGCAGTACTTC.

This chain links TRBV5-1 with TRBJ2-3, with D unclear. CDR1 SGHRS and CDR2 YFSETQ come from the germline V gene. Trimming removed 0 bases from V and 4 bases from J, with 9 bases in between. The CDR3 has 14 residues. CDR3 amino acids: CASSLVGRSDTQYF. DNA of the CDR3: TGCGCCAGCAGCTTGGTCGGTCGCTCAGATACGCAGTATTTT. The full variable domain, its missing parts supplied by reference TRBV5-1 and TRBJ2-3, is KAGVTQTPRYLIKTRGQQVTLSCSPISGHRSVSWYQQTPGQGLQFLFEYFSETQRNKGNFPGRFSGRQFSNSRSEMNVSTLELGDSALYLCASSLVGRSDTQYFGPGTRLTVL.